This T cell receptor (beta chain) emerged from a study of CD8 T cell repertoires and HIV-1 epitope variants. The overall study: Each of Twenty-five Gag and Nef epitope peptides stimulated a separate culture. IL-2, IL-7 and IL-15 were added on days 3 and 7 of 10-day cultures.

The CDR3 covers 14 residues. Generated by immunoSEQ multiplex PCR, the TCRdb table keeps only in-frame clones and is missing some. This table holds fewer than 6,000 clones, around 66% found once. Overall study findings and caveats: Some 10 antigen-specific TCR beta clonotypes were found; more than five seemed cross-reactive to variants. Nef KF9 drew roughly 5 clonotypes and HW9 one, without TAALDMSHF responses.

Remarks on this clone: Its target is unknown.

The J gene is TRBJ2-7, the V gene TRBV7-5. TRBV7-5 is a pseudogene. The sequence derives from a male donor with HIV. Sample: cultured CD8+ T cells derived from PBMCs. The CDR3 DNA follows: TGTGCCAGCAGCTCAGTCCGAAGACCGGACGAGCAGTACTTC. Translation gives CASSSVRRPDEQYF.